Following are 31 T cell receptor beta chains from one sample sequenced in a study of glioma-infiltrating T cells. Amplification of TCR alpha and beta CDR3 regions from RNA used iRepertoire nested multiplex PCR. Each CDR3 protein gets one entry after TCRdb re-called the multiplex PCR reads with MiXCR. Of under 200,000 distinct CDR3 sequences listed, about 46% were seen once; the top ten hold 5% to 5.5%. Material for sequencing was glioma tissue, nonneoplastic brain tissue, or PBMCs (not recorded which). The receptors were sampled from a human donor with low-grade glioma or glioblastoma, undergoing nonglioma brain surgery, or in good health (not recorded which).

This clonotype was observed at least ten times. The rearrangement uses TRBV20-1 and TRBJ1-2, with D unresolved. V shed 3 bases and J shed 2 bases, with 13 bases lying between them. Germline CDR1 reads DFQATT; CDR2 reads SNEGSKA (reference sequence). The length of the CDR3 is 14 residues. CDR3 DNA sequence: TGCAGTGCTAGTAGTGGGATTGGGAACTATGGCTACACCTTC. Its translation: CSASSGIGNYGYTF.

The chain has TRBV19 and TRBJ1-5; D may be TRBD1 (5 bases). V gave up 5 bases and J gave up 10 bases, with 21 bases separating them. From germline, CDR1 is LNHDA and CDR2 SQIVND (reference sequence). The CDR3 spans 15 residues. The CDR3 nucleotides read TGTGCCAGTAGTTTCGAGGGGAGCTACAATCTACCCCAGCATTTT. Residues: CASSFEGSYNLPQHF.

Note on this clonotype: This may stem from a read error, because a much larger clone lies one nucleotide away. The CDR3 DNA is TGCAGTGCCACTCCCGGGACTAGCTACTACGAGCAGTACTTC. This sequence encodes CSATPGTSYYEQYF. The rearrangement links TRBV20-1 to TRBJ2-7; 9 bases align to TRBD2. V lost 6 bases and J lost 3; bases outside the gene matches: 9. The germline CDR1 and CDR2 sequences are DFQATT and SNEGSKA (reference sequence). CDR3 length equals 14 residues.

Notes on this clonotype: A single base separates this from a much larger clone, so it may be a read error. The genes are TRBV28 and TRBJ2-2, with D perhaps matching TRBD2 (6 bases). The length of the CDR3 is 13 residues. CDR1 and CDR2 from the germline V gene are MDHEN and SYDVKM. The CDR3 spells CASSLPGNGEVFF. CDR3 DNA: TGTGCCAGCAGTTTGCCTGGTAACGGGGAGGTGTTTTTT.

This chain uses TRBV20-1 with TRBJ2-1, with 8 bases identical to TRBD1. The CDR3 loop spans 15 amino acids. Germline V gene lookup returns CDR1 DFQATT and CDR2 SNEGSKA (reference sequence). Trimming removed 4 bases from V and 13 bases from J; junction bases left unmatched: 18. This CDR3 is CSAIGQGRYQETQFF. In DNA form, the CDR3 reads TGCAGTGCTATAGGACAGGGAAGGTACCAAGAGACCCAGTTCTTC.

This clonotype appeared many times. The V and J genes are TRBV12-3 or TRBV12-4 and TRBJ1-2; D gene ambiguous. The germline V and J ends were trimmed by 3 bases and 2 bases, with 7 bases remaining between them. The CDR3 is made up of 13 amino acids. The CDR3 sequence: CASSFSGNYGYTF. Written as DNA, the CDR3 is TGTGCCAGCAGTTTCTCGGGGAACTATGGCTACACCTTC.

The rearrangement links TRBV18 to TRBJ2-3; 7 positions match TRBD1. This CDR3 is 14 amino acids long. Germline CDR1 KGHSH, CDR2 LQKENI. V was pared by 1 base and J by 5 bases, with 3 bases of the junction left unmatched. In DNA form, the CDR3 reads TGTGCCAGCTCACCACTAACAGGGGAAGATACGCAGTATTTT. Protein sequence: CASSPLTGEDTQYF.

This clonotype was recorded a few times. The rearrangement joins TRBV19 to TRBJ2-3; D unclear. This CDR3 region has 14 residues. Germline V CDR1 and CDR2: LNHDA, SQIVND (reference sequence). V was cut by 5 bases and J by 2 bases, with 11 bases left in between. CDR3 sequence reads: CASSLNRATDTQYF. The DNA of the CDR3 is TGTGCCAGTAGTCTTAACAGAGCCACAGATACGCAGTATTTT.

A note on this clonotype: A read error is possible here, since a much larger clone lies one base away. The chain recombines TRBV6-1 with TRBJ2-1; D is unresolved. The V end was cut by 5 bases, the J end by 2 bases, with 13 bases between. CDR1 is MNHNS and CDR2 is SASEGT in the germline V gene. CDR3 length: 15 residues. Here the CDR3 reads CASSPTAKPYNEQFF. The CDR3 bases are TGTGCCAGCAGTCCCACGGCCAAACCCTACAATGAGCAGTTCTTC.

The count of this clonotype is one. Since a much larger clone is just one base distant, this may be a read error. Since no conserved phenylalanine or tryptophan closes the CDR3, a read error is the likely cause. The CDR3 coding sequence is TGTGCCAGCTCACCATCACAATTACAAGAGACCCAGTACTCC. This gives the protein CASSPSQLQETQYS. The genes are TRBV3-1 and TRBJ2-5; D remains ambiguous. Looked up from germline, CDR1 is LGHDT and CDR2 is YNNKEL (reference sequence). CDR3 length: 14 residues. Trimming took 8 bases from V and 2 from J, leaving 15 bases between them.

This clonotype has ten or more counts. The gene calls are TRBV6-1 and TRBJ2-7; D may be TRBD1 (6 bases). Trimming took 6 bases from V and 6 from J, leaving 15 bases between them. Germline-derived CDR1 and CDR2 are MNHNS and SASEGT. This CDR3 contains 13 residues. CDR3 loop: CASSLPGVGEQYF. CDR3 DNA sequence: TGTGCCAGCAGCCTACCAGGGGTCGGCGAGCAGTACTTC.

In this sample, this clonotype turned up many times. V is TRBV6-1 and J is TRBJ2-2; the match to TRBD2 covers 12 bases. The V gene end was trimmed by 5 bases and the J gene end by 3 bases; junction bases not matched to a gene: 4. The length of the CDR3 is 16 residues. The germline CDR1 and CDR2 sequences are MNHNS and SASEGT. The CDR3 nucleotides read TGTGCCAGCAGTTCCGGACTAGCGGGGCACACCGGGGAGCTGTTTTTT. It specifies CASSSGLAGHTGELFF.

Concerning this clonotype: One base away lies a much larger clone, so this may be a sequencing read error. Here the CDR3 DNA reads TGTGCCAACTCACCGGCCAAACAGACGAACACTGAAGCTTTCTTT. This gives the protein CANSPAKQTNTEAFF. The rearrangement joins TRBV18 to TRBJ1-1; no reliable D call. The CDR3 is made up of 15 amino acids. Germline CDR1 is KGHSH and CDR2 is LQKENI.

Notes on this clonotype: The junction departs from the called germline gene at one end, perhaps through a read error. This CDR3 is CASSDTQAVGGNTVYF. CDR3 sequence (DNA): TGTGCCAGCAGCGATACGCAAGCGGTCGGCGGAAACACCGTATATTTT. V gene TRBV28 combines with J gene TRBJ1-3; D unresolved. The CDR3 is 16 residues long. Looked up from germline, CDR1 is MDHEN and CDR2 is SYDVKM.

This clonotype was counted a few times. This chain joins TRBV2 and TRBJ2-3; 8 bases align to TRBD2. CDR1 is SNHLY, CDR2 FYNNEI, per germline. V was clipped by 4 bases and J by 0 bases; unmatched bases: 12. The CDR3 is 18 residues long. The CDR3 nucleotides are TGTGCCAGCAGTGTTTTCCTTAGCGGGACCTCCAGCACAGATACGCAGTATTTT. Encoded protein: CASSVFLSGTSSTDTQYF.

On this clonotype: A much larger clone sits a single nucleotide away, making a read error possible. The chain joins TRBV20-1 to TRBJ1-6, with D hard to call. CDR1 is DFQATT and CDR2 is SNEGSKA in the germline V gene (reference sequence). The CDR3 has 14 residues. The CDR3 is CSARAGSFNSPIHF. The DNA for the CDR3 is TGCAGTGCTAGGGCGGGCAGTTTTAATTCACCCATCCACTTT.

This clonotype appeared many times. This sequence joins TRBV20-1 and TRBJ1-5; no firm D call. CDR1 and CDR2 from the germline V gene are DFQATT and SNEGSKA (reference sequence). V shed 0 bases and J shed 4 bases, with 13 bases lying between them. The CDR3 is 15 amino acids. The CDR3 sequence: CSARETASNNQPQHF. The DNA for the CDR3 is TGCAGTGCTAGAGAAACGGCGAGCAATAATCAGCCCCAGCATTTT.

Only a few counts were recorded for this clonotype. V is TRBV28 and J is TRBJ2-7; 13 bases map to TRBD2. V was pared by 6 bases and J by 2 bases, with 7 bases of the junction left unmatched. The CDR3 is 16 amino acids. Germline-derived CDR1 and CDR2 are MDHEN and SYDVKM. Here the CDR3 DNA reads TGTGCCAGCAGCCGCCGGACTAGCGGGAGACCCTACGAGCAGTACTTC. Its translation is CASSRRTSGRPYEQYF.

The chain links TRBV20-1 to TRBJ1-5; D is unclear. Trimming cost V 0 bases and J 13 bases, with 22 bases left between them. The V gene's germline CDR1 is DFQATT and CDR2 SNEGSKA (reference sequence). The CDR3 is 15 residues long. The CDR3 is CSARDPRTSNHPQHF. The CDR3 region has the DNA TGCAGTGCTAGAGACCCTCGGACTAGCAATCATCCTCAGCATTTT.

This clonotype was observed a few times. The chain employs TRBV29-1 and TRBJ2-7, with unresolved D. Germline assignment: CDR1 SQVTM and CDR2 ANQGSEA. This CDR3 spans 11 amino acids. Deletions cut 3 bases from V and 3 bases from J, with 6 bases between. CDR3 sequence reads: CSVDGYYEQYF. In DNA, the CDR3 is TGCAGCGTTGACGGGTACTACGAGCAGTACTTC.

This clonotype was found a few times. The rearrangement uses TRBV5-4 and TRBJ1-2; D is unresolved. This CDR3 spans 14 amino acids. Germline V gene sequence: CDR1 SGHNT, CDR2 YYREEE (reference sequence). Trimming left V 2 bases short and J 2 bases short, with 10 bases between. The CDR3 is CASSFSERNYGYTF. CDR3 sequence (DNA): TGTGCCAGCAGCTTTAGCGAGCGGAACTATGGCTACACCTTC.

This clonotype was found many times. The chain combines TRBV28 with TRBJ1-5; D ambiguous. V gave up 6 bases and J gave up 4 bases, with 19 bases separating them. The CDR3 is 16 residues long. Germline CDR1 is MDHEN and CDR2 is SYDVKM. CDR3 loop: CASSNGRVFRNQPQHF. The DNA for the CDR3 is TGTGCCAGCAGCAATGGGAGGGTTTTTAGAAATCAGCCCCAGCATTTT.

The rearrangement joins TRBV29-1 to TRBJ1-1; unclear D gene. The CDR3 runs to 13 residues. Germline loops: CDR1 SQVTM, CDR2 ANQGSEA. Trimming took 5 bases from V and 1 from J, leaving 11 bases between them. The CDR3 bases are TGCAGCGTTTCAATGGTCGGGAACACTGAAGCTTTCTTT. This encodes CSVSMVGNTEAFF. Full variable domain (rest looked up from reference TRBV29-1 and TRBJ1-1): SAVISQKPSRDICQRGTSLTIQCQVDSQVTMMFWYRQQPGQSLTLIATANQGSEATYESGFVIDKFPISRPNLTFSTLTVSNMSPEDSSIYLCSVSMVGNTEAFFGQGTRLTVV.

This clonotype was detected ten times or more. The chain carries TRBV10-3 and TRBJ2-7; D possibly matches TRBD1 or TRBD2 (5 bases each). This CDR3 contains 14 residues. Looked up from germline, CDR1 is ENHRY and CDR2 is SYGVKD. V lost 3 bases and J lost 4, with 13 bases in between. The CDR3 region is CAISDGASRYEQYF. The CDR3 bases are TGTGCCATCAGTGACGGGGCTAGCCGATACGAGCAGTACTTC.

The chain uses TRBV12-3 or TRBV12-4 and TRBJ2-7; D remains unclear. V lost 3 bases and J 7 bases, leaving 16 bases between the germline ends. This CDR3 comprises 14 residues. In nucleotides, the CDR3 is TGTGCCAGCAGTTTTTCCATCCCGATCGATGAGCAGTACTTC. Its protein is CASSFSIPIDEQYF.

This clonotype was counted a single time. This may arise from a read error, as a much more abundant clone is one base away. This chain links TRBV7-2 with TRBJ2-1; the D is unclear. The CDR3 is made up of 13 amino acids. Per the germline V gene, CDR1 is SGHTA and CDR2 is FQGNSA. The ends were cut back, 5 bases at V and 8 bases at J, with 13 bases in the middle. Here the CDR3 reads CASSSAWTYEQFF. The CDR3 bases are TGTGCCAGCAGCAGCGCTTGGACGTATGAGCAGTTCTTC.

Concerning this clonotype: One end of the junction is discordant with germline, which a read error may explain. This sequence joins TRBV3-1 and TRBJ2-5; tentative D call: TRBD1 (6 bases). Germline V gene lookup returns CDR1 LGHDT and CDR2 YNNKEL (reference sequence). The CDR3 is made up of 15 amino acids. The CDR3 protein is CASSQDPGAQETKYF. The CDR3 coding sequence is TGTGCCAGCAGCCAAGATCCAGGGGCCCAAGAGACCAAGTACTTC.

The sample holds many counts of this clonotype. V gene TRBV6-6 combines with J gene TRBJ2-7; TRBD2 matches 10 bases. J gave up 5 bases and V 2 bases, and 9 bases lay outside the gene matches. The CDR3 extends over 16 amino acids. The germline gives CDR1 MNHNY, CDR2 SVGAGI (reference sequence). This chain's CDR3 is CASSYPSSGSAHEQYF. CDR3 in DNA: TGTGCCAGCAGTTACCCCTCTAGCGGGAGCGCCCACGAGCAGTACTTC.

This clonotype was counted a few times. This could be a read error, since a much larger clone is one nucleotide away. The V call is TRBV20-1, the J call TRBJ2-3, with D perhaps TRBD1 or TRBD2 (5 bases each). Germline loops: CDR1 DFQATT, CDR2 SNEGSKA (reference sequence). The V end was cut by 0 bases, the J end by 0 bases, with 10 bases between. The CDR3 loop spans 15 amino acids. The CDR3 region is CSARDRGPSTDTQYF. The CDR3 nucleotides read TGCAGTGCTAGAGATAGGGGACCTAGCACAGATACGCAGTATTTT.

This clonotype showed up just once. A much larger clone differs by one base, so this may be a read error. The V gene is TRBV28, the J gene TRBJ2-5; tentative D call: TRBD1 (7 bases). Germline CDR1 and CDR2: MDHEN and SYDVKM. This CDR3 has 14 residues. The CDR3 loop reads CASSFIRGEETQCF. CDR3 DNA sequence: TGTGCCAGCAGTTTCATCAGGGGGGAAGAGACCCAGTGCTTC.

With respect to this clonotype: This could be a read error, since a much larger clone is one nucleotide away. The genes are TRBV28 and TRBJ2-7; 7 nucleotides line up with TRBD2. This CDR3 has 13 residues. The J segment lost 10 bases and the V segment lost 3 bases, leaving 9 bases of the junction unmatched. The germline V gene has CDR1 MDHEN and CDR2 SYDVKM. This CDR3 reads CASSLLEGGPQYF. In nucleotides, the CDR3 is TGTGCCAGCAGTTTGTTAGAGGGAGGGCCACAGTACTTC.